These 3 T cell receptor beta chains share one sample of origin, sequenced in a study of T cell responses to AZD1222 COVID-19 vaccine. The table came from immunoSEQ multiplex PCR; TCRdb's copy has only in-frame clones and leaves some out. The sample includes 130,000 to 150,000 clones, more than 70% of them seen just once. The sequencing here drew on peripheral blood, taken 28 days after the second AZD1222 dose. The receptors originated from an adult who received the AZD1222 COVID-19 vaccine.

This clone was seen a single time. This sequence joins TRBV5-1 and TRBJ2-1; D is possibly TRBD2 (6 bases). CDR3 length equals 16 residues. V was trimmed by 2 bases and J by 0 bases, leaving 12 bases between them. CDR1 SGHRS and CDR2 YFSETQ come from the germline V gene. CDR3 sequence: CASSLVADSSYNEQFF. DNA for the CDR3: TGCGCCAGCAGCTTAGTAGCGGATAGCTCCTACAATGAGCAGTTCTTC.

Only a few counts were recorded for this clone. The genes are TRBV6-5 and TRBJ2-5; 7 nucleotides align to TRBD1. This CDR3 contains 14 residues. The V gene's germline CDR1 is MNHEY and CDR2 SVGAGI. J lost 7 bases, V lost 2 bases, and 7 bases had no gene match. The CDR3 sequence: CASSYGQAMGTQYF. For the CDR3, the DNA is TGTGCCAGCAGTTACGGACAGGCGATGGGGACCCAGTACTTC.

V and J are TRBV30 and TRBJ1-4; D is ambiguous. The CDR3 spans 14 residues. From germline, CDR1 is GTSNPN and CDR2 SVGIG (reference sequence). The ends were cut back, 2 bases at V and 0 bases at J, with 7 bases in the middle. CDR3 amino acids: CAWSYQSTNEKLFF. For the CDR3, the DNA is TGTGCCTGGAGTTATCAGTCAACTAATGAAAAACTGTTTTTT.